This is a list of T cell receptor beta chains from one sample in a study of shared clonotypes between healthy human individuals. Only in-frame clones appear in the TCRdb table, and some are missing; sequencing was by immunoSEQ multiplex PCR. This repertoire shows more than 2 million clones, around 95% found once; its top ten account for under 0.15%. The sample consisted of naive CD4+ T cells sorted from blood. Source of these receptors: a man younger than 35 in good health. Both conserved end residues are part of each CDR3. D genes are given only for firm matches. Some rows mark clone size as missing; the rest say once, few, many or name a class of expanded clone.

v_gene	d_gene	abundance	j_gene	CDR3aa	CDR3nt
TRBV10-1	TRBD2	once	TRBJ2-5	CASSERSGEETQYF	TGCGCCAGCAGTGAGCGCAGCGGGGAAGAGACCCAGTACTTC
TRBV5-1	-	-	TRBJ2-7	CASSPGTLSSYEQYF	TGCGCCAGCAGCCCCGGGACGTTGAGCTCCTACGAGCAGTACTTC
TRBV7-2	TRBD2	-	TRBJ2-2	CASSLVASGVGTGELFF	TGTGCCAGCAGCTTAGTGGCTAGCGGGGTTGGCACCGGGGAGCTGTTTTTT
TRBV7-8	TRBD1	-	TRBJ1-2	CASSLGQGIGGYTF	TGTGCCAGCAGCCTGGGACAGGGGATCGGCGGCTACACCTTC
TRBV28	-	-	TRBJ1-2	CASSLDPSYGYTF	TGTGCCAGCAGTTTAGACCCCTCCTATGGCTACACCTTC
TRBV28	TRBD1	once	TRBJ1-2	CASSLTGRDYGYTF	TGTGCCAGCAGTTTGACAGGGAGGGACTATGGCTACACCTTC
TRBV2	-	-	TRBJ2-5	CASTSGTKGKETQYF	TGTGCCAGCACGTCCGGGACAAAGGGAAAAGAGACCCAGTACTTC
TRBV5-1	TRBD1	-	TRBJ2-7	CASSGTGDSYEQYF	TGCGCCAGCAGCGGGACAGGGGACTCCTACGAGCAGTACTTC
TRBV5-1	TRBD1	-	TRBJ2-7	CASSLYGTGAYEQYF	TGCGCCAGCAGCTTGTATGGGACAGGGGCCTACGAGCAGTACTTC
TRBV25-1	-	few	TRBJ2-6	CASSPLSGANVLTF	TGTGCCAGCAGTCCTCTTTCTGGGGCCAACGTCCTGACTTTC
TRBV10-1	TRBD2	-	TRBJ2-2	CASSESLAGTGELFF	TGCGCCAGCAGTGAGTCACTAGCGGGTACCGGGGAGCTGTTTTTT
TRBV2	TRBD1	-	TRBJ1-1	CASTIQGGTEAFF	TGTGCCAGCACGATTCAGGGGGGCACTGAAGCTTTCTTT
TRBV10-1	-	-	TRBJ2-2	CASSDGGTGELFF	TGCGCCAGCAGTGATGGGGGCACCGGGGAGCTGTTTTTT
TRBV30	-	-	TRBJ2-2	CACRGNTGELFF	TGTGCGTGTAGGGGGAACACCGGGGAGCTGTTTTTT
TRBV6-6	TRBD2	-	TRBJ2-3	CATLTRGGGSTDTQYF	TGTGCCACCCTTACCCGCGGCGGGGGAAGCACAGATACGCAGTATTTT
TRBV6-6	-	once	TRBJ2-2	CSSGPANTGELFF	TGTTCAAGTGGTCCAGCGAACACCGGGGAGCTGTTTTTT
TRBV10-3	-	-	TRBJ1-2	CAISPTREGYTF	TGTGCCATCAGTCCAACCAGGGAAGGCTACACCTTC
TRBV28	-	-	TRBJ2-7	CASSLPDGGLYGF	TGTGCCAGCAGTTTACCCGATGGAGGGCTTTACGGGTTC
TRBV18	-	-	TRBJ1-2	CASSPGGDLVHGYTF	TGTGCCAGCTCACCCGGAGGGGATCTGGTTCATGGCTACACCTTC
TRBV4-2	TRBD1	-	TRBJ1-4	CASSQDKPGGNEKLFF	TGTGCCAGCAGCCAAGACAAACCAGGGGGTAATGAAAAACTGTTTTTT
TRBV18	-	once	TRBJ1-4	CASSPYGASEKLFF	TGTGCCAGCTCACCATATGGAGCCTCTGAAAAACTGTTTTTT
TRBV29-1	-	-	TRBJ1-1	CSARGEATTEAFF	TGCAGCGCCCGAGGGGAGGCTACCACTGAAGCTTTCTTT
TRBV6-1	TRBD1	-	TRBJ2-5	CASSENRGQETQYF	TGTGCCAGCAGTGAAAACAGGGGACAAGAGACCCAGTACTTC
TRBV2	TRBD2	-	TRBJ2-1	CATARTSYNEQFF	TGTGCCACCGCCCGGACTAGCTACAATGAGCAGTTCTTC
TRBV10-3	-	-	TRBJ2-3	CAISYTPPGPALTDTQYF	TGTGCCATCAGCTACACACCGCCGGGACCCGCCCTCACAGATACGCAGTATTTT
TRBV5-1	TRBD1	-	TRBJ2-7	CASSLAIGTGTYEQYF	TGCGCCAGCAGCTTGGCCATAGGGACAGGGACCTACGAGCAGTACTTC
TRBV28	TRBD1	once	TRBJ2-7	CASSSDRGNSYEQYF	TGTGCCAGCAGCTCGGACAGGGGGAACTCCTACGAGCAGTACTTC